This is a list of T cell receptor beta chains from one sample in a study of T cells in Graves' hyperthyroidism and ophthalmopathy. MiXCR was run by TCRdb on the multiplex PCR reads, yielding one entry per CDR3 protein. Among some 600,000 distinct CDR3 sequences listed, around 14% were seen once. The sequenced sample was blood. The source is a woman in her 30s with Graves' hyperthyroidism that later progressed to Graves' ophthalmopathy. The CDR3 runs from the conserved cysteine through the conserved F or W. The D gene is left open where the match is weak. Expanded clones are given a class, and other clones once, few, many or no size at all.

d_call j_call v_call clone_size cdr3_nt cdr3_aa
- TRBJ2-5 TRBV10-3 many TGTGCCATCAGTGAGGTCAGGGAAGAGACCCAGTACTTC CAISEVREETQYF
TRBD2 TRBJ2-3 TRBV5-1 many TGCGCCAGCAGCTTTAGCGGGAGGGCCTTAACAGATACGCAGTATTTT CASSFSGRALTDTQYF
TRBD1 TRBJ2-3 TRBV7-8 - TGTGCCAGCATTCAACCGGGACAGGATTTGCCAGATACGCAGTATTTT CASIQPGQDLPDTQYF
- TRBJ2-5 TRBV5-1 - TGCGCCAGCAGCTTCTCGGAGCGACAAGAGACCCAGTACTTC CASSFSERQETQYF
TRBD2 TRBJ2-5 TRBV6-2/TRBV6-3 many TGTGCCAGCAGTTATGGGCTAGCGGACCAAGAGACCCAGTACTTC CASSYGLADQETQYF
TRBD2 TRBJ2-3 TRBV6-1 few TGTGCCAGCTCCCGTGGACTAGCGGAACAGCAGTATTTT CASSRGLAEQQYF
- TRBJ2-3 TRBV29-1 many TGCAGCGTTGAAGATCATCGGGATACGCAGTATTTT CSVEDHRDTQYF
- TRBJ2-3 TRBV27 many TGTGCCAGCAGCAAGTCAGGTAGCACAGATACGCAGTATTTT CASSKSGSTDTQYF
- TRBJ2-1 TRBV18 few TGTGCCAGCTCACCACCGACTAGGATCAGTGAGCAGTTCTTC CASSPPTRISEQFF
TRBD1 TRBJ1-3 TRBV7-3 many TGTGCCAGCAGCTTTACCGGGACAGGGGCCTCTGGAAACACCATATATTTT CASSFTGTGASGNTIYF
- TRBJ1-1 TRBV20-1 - TGCAGTGCTAGAGGCCGGGACATGTACTTGAACAATGAAGCTTTCTTT CSARGRDMYLNNEAFF
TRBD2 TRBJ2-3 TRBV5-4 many TGTGCCAGCAGCTTGGAGACTAGCGGACTCACAGATACGCAGTATTTT CASSLETSGLTDTQYF
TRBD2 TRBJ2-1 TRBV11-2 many TGTGCCAGCAGCTTGTGGGAGGGCGGGTACAATGAGCAGTTCTTC CASSLWEGGYNEQFF
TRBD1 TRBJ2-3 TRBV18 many TGTGCCAGCTCACCCGGGACAGGGAGGGATACGCAGTATTTT CASSPGTGRDTQYF
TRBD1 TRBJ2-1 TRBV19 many TGTGCCAGTAGTAAGACAGGGAGCTCCTACAATGAGCAGTTCTTC CASSKTGSSYNEQFF
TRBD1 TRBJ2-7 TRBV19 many TGTGCCAGTGGACCCTACGCCAGGGGGCAAGCCGAGCAGTACTTC CASGPYARGQAEQYF
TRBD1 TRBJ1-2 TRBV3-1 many TGTGCCAGCAGCACCCGGGACAGCCCTAACTATGGCTACACCTTC CASSTRDSPNYGYTF
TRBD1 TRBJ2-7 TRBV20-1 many TGCAGTGCCATGGACAGGGATTCCTACGAGCAGTACTTC CSAMDRDSYEQYF
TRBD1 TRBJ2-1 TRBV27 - TGTGCCAGCAGCCCATTACAGGGGCTAGGTGAGCAGTTCTTC CASSPLQGLGEQFF
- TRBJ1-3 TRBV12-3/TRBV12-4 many TGTGCCAGCAGCGTTGGAAACACCATATATTTT CASSVGNTIYF
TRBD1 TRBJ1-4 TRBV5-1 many TGCGCCAGCAGCTCCGAGCCGGGACAGGGTATGGAGTCGGAAAAACTGTTTTTT CASSSEPGQGMESEKLFF
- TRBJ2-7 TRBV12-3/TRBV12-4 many TGTGCCAGCACCGCCGGGTGGGCCTCCTACGAGCAGTACTTC CASTAGWASYEQYF
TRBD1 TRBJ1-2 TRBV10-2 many TGCGCCAGCAGTGAGGCGGGACAGGTTGACGGCTACACCTTC CASSEAGQVDGYTF
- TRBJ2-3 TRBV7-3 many TGTGCCAGCAGCTTAACGATTAGGAGCACAGATACGCAGTATTTT CASSLTIRSTDTQYF
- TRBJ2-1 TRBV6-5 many TGTGCCAGCAGTTACTCGGGGCCCAATGAGCAGTTCTTC CASSYSGPNEQFF
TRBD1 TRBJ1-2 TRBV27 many TGTGCCAGCAGTTCGGGACAGGGTAGCGGCTACACCTTC CASSSGQGSGYTF
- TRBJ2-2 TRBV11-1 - TGTGCCAGCAAACCCCTCTTAGCGGACACCGGGGAGCTGTTTTTT CASKPLLADTGELFF
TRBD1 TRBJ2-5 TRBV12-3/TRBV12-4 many TGTGCCAGCAGCTCTTACAGGGGTCAAGAGACCCAGTACTTC CASSSYRGQETQYF
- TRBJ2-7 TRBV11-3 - - CASSFYICSGTGTASYEQYF
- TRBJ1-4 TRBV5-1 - TGCGCCAGCAGCTTGGGGGATTCAAGCGAAAAACTGTTTTTT CASSLGDSSEKLFF
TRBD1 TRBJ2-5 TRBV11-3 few TGTGCCAGCAGCTTCGCCCCCAGGGGGCAAGAGACCCAGTACTTC CASSFAPRGQETQYF
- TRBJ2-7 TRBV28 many TGTGCCAGCACCCTCATAGGAACATCCGAGCAGTACTTC CASTLIGTSEQYF
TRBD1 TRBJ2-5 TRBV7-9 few TGTGCCAGCAGCTTCTCCGGACAGGCCCCCCAAGAGACCCAGTACTTC CASSFSGQAPQETQYF
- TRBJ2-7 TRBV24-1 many TGTGCCACCAGTGACCCCAGAGAACGCCACGAGCAGTACTTC CATSDPRERHEQYF
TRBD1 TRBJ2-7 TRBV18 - TGTGCCAGCTCACCGATGGGGACAGCAACCTACGAGCAGTACTTC CASSPMGTATYEQYF
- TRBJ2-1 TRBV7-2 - TGTGCCAGCAGCTTAACCGATGAGCAGTTCTTC CASSLTDEQFF
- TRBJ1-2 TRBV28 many TGTGCCATCTTGGGACTGCTAAGAGGCGGCTACACCTTC CAILGLLRGGYTF
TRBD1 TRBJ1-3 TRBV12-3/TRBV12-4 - TGTGCCAGCAGTCCCCCGACAGGGGCAACTGGAAACACCATATATTTT CASSPPTGATGNTIYF
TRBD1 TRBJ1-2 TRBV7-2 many TGTGCCAGCATCACCGGGACAGGGGGCGCGGGGGTATATGGCTACACCTTC CASITGTGGAGVYGYTF
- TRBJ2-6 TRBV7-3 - TGTGCCAGCAGCTTAATGGGACATAACTCTGGGGCCAACGTCCTGACTTTC CASSLMGHNSGANVLTF
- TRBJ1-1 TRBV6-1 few TGTGCCAGCAGTGACGCGGGGCGCACTGAAGCTTTCTTT CASSDAGRTEAFF